This record concerns one T cell receptor (beta chain) sequence. Its antigen is still unknown. These data belong to a study of glioma-infiltrating T cells. Points from the study as a whole: Only very few CDR3 sequences appeared in both tissue and blood. Non-neoplastic patients had below-expected tissue-blood divergence, while all gliomas exceeded expectation.

TCR alpha and beta CDR3 regions were amplified from RNA using iRepertoire nested multiplex PCR. Tissue mRNA or PBMC total RNA, about 85-400 ng, went into one-step reverse transcription and amplification. TCRdb ran MiXCR on the multiplex PCR reads and lists one entry per CDR3 protein. The data show about 130,000 distinct CDR3 sequences, with around 23% seen just once and about a quarter held by the top ten. V gave up 3 bases and J gave up 4 bases, with 12 bases separating them. CDR3 length: 14 residues. The sample was glioma tissue, nonneoplastic brain tissue, or PBMCs (not recorded which). The V and J genes are TRBV12-3 or TRBV12-4 and TRBJ1-1; D perhaps matches TRBD1 (5 bases). The sequence was obtained from a human donor with low-grade glioma or glioblastoma, undergoing nonglioma brain surgery, or in good health (not recorded which). The CDR3 loop is CASSFDGARTEAFF. CDR3 nucleotide sequence: TGTGCCAGCAGTTTTGATGGGGCGCGCACTGAAGCTTTCTTT.